The T cell receptor (beta chain) described here comes from a study of OX40 agonist ivuxolimab in advanced cancers. About the study: Each patient was given ivuxolimab into a vein every 2 weeks, at 0.01 to 10 mg/kg.

TCRdb keeps only in-frame clones here, not all; method: immunoSEQ multiplex PCR. Among under 75,000 clones, 84% were seen once, and the ten largest hold around 0.84%. V dropped 0 bases and J dropped 1 base, with 7 bases sitting between them. The CDR3 length is 15 residues. CDR1 is MNHEY, CDR2 SVGAGI, per germline. The specimen was CD4+ or CD8+ T cells sorted from blood, collected in a trial of the OX40 agonist ivuxolimab. The clonotype originates from an adult with an advanced solid tumor such as melanoma, head and neck, liver or kidney cancer. This sequence joins TRBV6-5 and TRBJ1-5, with D maybe TRBD1 (6 bases). CDR3 DNA sequence: TGTGCCAGCAGTTACTCGGGGGCGAGCAATCAGCCCCAGCATTTT. It is translated as CASSYSGASNQPQHF.